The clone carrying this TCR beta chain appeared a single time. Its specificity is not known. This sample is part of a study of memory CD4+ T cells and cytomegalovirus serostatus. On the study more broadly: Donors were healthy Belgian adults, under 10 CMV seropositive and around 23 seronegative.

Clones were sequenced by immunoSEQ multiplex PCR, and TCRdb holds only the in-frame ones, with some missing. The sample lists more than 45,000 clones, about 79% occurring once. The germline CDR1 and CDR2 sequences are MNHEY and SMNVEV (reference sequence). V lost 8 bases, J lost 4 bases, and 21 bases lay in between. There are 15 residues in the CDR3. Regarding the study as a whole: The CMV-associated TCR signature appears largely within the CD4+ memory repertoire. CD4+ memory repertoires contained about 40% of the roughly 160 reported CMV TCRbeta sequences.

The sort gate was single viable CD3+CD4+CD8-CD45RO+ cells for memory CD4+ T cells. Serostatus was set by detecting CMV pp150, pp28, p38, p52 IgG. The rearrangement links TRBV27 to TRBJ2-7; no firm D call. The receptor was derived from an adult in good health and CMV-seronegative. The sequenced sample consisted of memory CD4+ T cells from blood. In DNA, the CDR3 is TGTGCCAGCTCCGAAGGCGGACGAGCCCGATACGAGCAGTACTTC. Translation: CASSEGGRARYEQYF.